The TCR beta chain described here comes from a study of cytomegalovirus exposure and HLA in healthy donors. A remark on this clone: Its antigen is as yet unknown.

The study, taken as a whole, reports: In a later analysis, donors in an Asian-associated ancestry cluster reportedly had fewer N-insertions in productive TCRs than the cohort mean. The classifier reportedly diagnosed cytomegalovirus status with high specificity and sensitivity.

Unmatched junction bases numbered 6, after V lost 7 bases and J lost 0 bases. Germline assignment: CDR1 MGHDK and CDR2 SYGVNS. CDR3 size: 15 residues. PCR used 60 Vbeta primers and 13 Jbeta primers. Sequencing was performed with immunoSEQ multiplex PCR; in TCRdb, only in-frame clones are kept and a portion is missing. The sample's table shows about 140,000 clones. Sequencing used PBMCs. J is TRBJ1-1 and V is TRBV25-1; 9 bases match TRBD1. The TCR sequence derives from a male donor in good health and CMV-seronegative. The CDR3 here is CASTGTGWMNTEAFF. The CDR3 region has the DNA TGTGCCAGCACCGGGACAGGGTGGATGAACACTGAAGCTTTCTTT.